The 29 T cell receptor beta chains below all came from one sample that was sequenced in a study of shared clonotypes between healthy human individuals. The table came from immunoSEQ multiplex PCR; TCRdb's copy has only in-frame clones and leaves some out. This table has approximately 2,200,000 clones, more than 85% appearing once. Naive CD8 cells were CD45RO-negative, positively selected for CCR7, excluding terminally differentiated effector memory CD45RA+ cells. The sequencing input was naive CD8+ T cells from PBMCs. The receptor source for this set is a young man in good health. Some clones in this sample may be carry-over from other donors' samples.

The chain couples TRBV28 to TRBJ2-1; no definite D call. The CDR3 is made up of 14 amino acids. The germline V and J ends were trimmed by 3 bases and 3 bases, with 9 bases remaining between them. Germline-derived CDR1 and CDR2 are MDHEN and SYDVKM. The CDR3 DNA sequence: TGTGCCAGCAGTTTTTCCCAGCTCTACAATGAGCAGTTCTTC. Encoded protein: CASSFSQLYNEQFF.

The chain uses TRBV28 and TRBJ2-7; 9 bases line up with TRBD2. Germline-derived CDR1 and CDR2 are MDHEN and SYDVKM. This CDR3 has 14 amino acids. V was clipped by 4 bases and J by 6 bases; unmatched bases: 7. CDR3 sequence: CASSWEREVREQYF. The CDR3, as DNA: TGTGCCAGCAGTTGGGAGCGGGAGGTTCGCGAGCAGTACTTC.

The chain recombines TRBV28 with TRBJ2-7; the D is unclear. The CDR3 has 15 amino acids. Germline loops: CDR1 MDHEN, CDR2 SYDVKM. The germline V and J ends were trimmed by 6 bases and 5 bases, with 20 bases remaining between them. This CDR3 reads CASSLTDAASDEQYF. In DNA form, the CDR3 reads TGTGCCAGCAGCCTTACGGATGCAGCAAGTGACGAGCAGTACTTC.

J is TRBJ2-3 and V is TRBV11-2; 7 bases fit TRBD2. Losses at the gene ends were 3 bases for V and 0 bases for J; bases not matched to a gene: 6. The CDR3 has 16 amino acids. Germline V gene data show CDR1 as SGHAT and CDR2 as FQNNGV. The CDR3 reads CASSLGGSASTDTQYF. Written as DNA, the CDR3 is TGTGCCAGCAGCTTGGGCGGGAGTGCTAGCACAGATACGCAGTATTTT. The full variable domain, in which reference TRBV11-2 and TRBJ2-3 provide the parts outside the CDR3, is EAGVAQSPRYKIIEKRQSVAFWCNPISGHATLYWYQQILGQGPKLLIQFQNNGVVDDSQLPKDRFSAERLKGVDSTLKIQPAKLEDSAVYLCASSLGGSASTDTQYFGPGTRLTVL.

The chain links TRBV7-3 to TRBJ2-1; 8 nucleotides agree with TRBD2. Germline CDR1 reads SGHTA; CDR2 reads FQGTGA. Trimming took 4 bases from V and 0 from J; bases not matched to a gene: 5. The CDR3 runs 16 residues. CDR3: CASSSPTSGSYNEQFF. The DNA for the CDR3 is TGTGCCAGCAGCTCCCCTACTAGCGGCTCCTACAATGAGCAGTTCTTC.

This clone has just a few counts. This chain links TRBV9 with TRBJ1-1; D is unresolved. V was shortened by 0 bases and J by 6 bases, with 12 bases between the two germline ends. Looked up from germline, CDR1 is SGDLS and CDR2 is YYNGEE. This CDR3 has 14 residues. For the CDR3, the DNA is TGTGCCAGCAGCGTAGGGACCGTTGGCGCTGAAGCTTTCTTT. The encoded protein is CASSVGTVGAEAFF.

The rearrangement links TRBV11-2 to TRBJ2-2; D is unclear. The CDR3 is 15 residues long. The V gene's germline CDR1 is SGHAT and CDR2 FQNNGV. Trimming left V 2 bases short and J 0 bases short, with 7 bases between. The CDR3 DNA follows: TGTGCCAGCAGCTTATTTGTATCGAACACCGGGGAGCTGTTTTTT. As protein: CASSLFVSNTGELFF.

The chain couples TRBV6-5 to TRBJ2-1, with 9 bases identical to TRBD2. CDR1 and CDR2 (germline): MNHEY, SVGAGI. Trimming took 7 bases from V and 7 from J; bases not matched to a gene: 8. The CDR3 spans 14 residues. Here the CDR3 reads CASKPGLAGNEQFF. CDR3 coding DNA: TGTGCCAGCAAACCGGGACTAGCAGGGAATGAGCAGTTCTTC.

Written as DNA, the CDR3 is TGTGCCAGCAGCACCTTGAGCACAGATACGCAGTATTTT. Encoded protein: CASSTLSTDTQYF. The V and J genes are TRBV7-3 and TRBJ2-3; D remains ambiguous. The CDR3 is made up of 13 amino acids. Per the germline V gene, CDR1 is SGHTA and CDR2 is FQGTGA. Trimming took 5 bases from V and 0 from J, leaving 6 bases between them. Drawing the rest from reference TRBV7-3 and TRBJ2-3, the complete variable domain is GAGVSQTPSNKVTEKGKYVELRCDPISGHTALYWYRQSLGQGPEFLIYFQGTGAADDSGLPNDRFFAVRPEGSVSTLKIQRTERGDSAVYLCASSTLSTDTQYFGPGTRLTVL.

The chain couples TRBV28 to TRBJ2-1, with a possible D match to TRBD2 (5 bases). The V end was cut by 3 bases, the J end by 4 bases, with 13 bases between. From germline, CDR1 is MDHEN and CDR2 SYDVKM. The CDR3 contains 15 residues. CDR3 DNA sequence: TGTGCCAGCAGTTTGGGCGGGCGGAAATACAATGAGCAGTTCTTC. Translation gives CASSLGGRKYNEQFF.

On this clone itself: Other DNA sequences in this specimen translate into the identical CDR3. The chain has TRBV29-1 and TRBJ2-7, with unresolved D. V gave up 2 bases and J gave up 2 bases, with 4 bases separating them. There are 11 residues in the CDR3. Germline V gene lookup returns CDR1 SQVTM and CDR2 ANQGSEA. The CDR3 protein is CSVESAYEQYF. CDR3 coding DNA: TGCAGCGTTGAATCTGCCTACGAGCAGTACTTC.

This clone came up a few times. Within the sample, other DNA sequences also encode this same CDR3. The J gene is TRBJ1-1, the V gene TRBV29-1; D gene uncertain. Trimming pared 6 bases from V and 3 bases from J, leaving 5 bases between. Germline V gene sequence: CDR1 SQVTM, CDR2 ANQGSEA. The CDR3 runs 10 residues. The CDR3 here is CSVRDTEAFF. The DNA of the CDR3 is TGCAGCGTGAGGGACACTGAAGCTTTCTTT.

This chain links TRBV6-6 with TRBJ2-3, with D uncertain. The CDR3 runs 14 residues. CDR1 MNHNY and CDR2 SVGAGI come from the germline V gene (reference sequence). V was cut by 2 bases and J by 5 bases, with 11 bases left in between. The CDR3 protein is CASSYTSSGDTQYF. The CDR3 DNA reads as TGTGCCAGCAGTTACACATCCTCAGGAGATACGCAGTATTTT.

The chain is built from TRBV28 and TRBJ2-7; the match to TRBD2 covers 7 bases. The ends lost 8 bases at V and 2 bases at J; junction bases unmatched: 6. There are 13 residues in the CDR3. Germline V CDR1 and CDR2: MDHEN, SYDVKM. CDR3 sequence (DNA): TGTGCCAGCGCGCTCGGGGGGACCTACGAGCAGTACTTC. It specifies CASALGGTYEQYF.

Comment on this clone: Other DNA sequences in the same sample also yield this CDR3. The rearrangement joins TRBV27 to TRBJ2-7; 9 nucleotides line up with TRBD1. V was pared by 3 bases and J by 4 bases, with 7 bases of the junction left unmatched. Germline values: CDR1 MNHEY, CDR2 SMNVEV (reference sequence). The CDR3 is 15 amino acids. CDR3 nucleotide sequence: TGTGCCAGCAGTTTGGGACAGGGTGGCGGGTACGAGCAGTACTTC. The encoded protein is CASSLGQGGGYEQYF.

This clone was observed a single time. The gene calls are TRBV15 and TRBJ1-2; maybe TRBD1 (5 bases). V shed 8 bases and J shed 1 base, with 8 bases lying between them. This CDR3 has 12 amino acids. The germline V gene encodes CDR1 LNHNV and CDR2 YYDKDF (reference sequence). The CDR3 is CATRDGNYGYTF. DNA of the CDR3: TGTGCCACCCGGGACGGTAACTATGGCTACACCTTC.

This clone has just one count. J is TRBJ2-7 and V is TRBV29-1; D is undetermined. CDR3 size: 12 residues. Germline V gene data show CDR1 as SQVTM and CDR2 as ANQGSEA. Trimming removed 3 bases from V and 1 base from J, with 7 bases in between. This CDR3 reads CSVEADSYEQYF. In nucleotides, the CDR3 is TGCAGCGTTGAGGCAGATTCCTACGAGCAGTACTTC.

The chain employs TRBV30 and TRBJ2-2; D call uncertain. The CDR3 extends over 14 amino acids. The V gene's germline CDR1 is GTSNPN and CDR2 SVGIG (reference sequence). V gave up 1 base and J gave up 8 bases, with 14 bases separating them. In DNA form, the CDR3 reads TGTGCCTGGAGTGACGCCGCAGTGGTAGGGGAGCTGTTTTTT. As protein: CAWSDAAVVGELFF.

The chain employs TRBV28 and TRBJ2-7, with 12 bases lining up with TRBD2. The CDR3 is made up of 16 amino acids. CDR1 is MDHEN and CDR2 is SYDVKM in the germline V gene. V trimming: 4 bases; J trimming: 6 bases; junction bases outside the gene matches: 10. In DNA, the CDR3 is TGTGCCAGCAGTTCCCCTCCTGGACTAGCGGGAAGCGAGCAGTACTTC. This gives the protein CASSSPPGLAGSEQYF.

The V and J genes are TRBV4-3 and TRBJ2-7; D uncertain. This CDR3 is built from 14 residues. The ends were cut back, 0 bases at V and 2 bases at J, with 8 bases in the middle. Germline loops: CDR1 LGHNA, CDR2 YSLEER. In nucleotides, the CDR3 is TGCGCCAGCAGCCAAGAGGCCGGAACCTACGAGCAGTACTTC. This encodes CASSQEAGTYEQYF.

The rearrangement uses TRBV19 and TRBJ2-7, with TRBD1 as a possible D gene (7 bases). V dropped 2 bases and J dropped 0 bases, with 17 bases sitting between them. The CDR3 sequence is 17 residues long. Germline CDR1 and CDR2: LNHDA and SQIVND (reference sequence). The CDR3 coding sequence is TGTGCCAGTAGTATAAGGTGGGCGGGGACAGCCTCCTACGAGCAGTACTTC. Residues: CASSIRWAGTASYEQYF.

The chain combines TRBV2 with TRBJ2-1; 8 bases match TRBD2. Germline assignment: CDR1 SNHLY and CDR2 FYNNEI. The V gene end was trimmed by 0 bases and the J gene end by 6 bases; junction bases not matched to a gene: 4. The CDR3 loop spans 15 amino acids. The chain's CDR3 is CASSEASGRLNEQFF. The CDR3 bases are TGTGCCAGCAGTGAAGCGAGCGGGAGACTCAATGAGCAGTTCTTC.

In this sample, this clone turned up once. For the CDR3, the DNA is TGTGCCAGCAGTTTTGGGGGGGGACTAGCGCCCTTTGGGCAGTTCTTC. It specifies CASSFGGGLAPFGQFF. The rearrangement links TRBV27 to TRBJ2-1, with 10 bases identical to TRBD2. This CDR3 region has 16 residues. Germline-derived CDR1 and CDR2 are MNHEY and SMNVEV (reference sequence). The trim removed 3 bases at V and 12 bases at J, leaving 14 bases unmatched.

The gene calls are TRBV13 and TRBJ1-4; 8 nucleotides align to TRBD1. V shed 3 bases and J 7 bases; nucleotides not matched to a gene: 13. The length of the CDR3 is 17 residues. Germline CDR1 is PRHDT and CDR2 is FYEKMQ (reference sequence). The CDR3 coding sequence is TGTGCCAGCAGCTTTTCCGGGACAGGCGCACCGGGTGAAAAACTGTTTTTT. This sequence encodes CASSFSGTGAPGEKLFF.

The gene calls are TRBV5-3 and TRBJ2-1; 11 bases agree with TRBD2. TRBV5-3 is assigned to the ORF class and has an uncertain function. The length of the CDR3 is 16 residues. After removal of 4 bases from V and 2 bases from J, the junction contained 5 bases not matched to a gene. CDR3 residues: CARSGLAGGTYNEQFF. The CDR3 nucleotides are TGTGCCAGAAGCGGTCTAGCGGGAGGAACCTACAATGAGCAGTTCTTC.

Points on this clone: The same CDR3 also results from other DNA sequences found in this sample. The chain carries TRBV11-2 and TRBJ1-2; 7 positions match TRBD1. Germline values: CDR1 SGHAT, CDR2 FQNNGV. The V gene end was trimmed by 5 bases and the J gene end by 4 bases; junction bases not matched to a gene: 4. There are 13 residues in the CDR3. In DNA form, the CDR3 reads TGTGCCAGCAGCCCCGGGACAGCCTATGGCTACACCTTC. Translating gives CASSPGTAYGYTF. The full variable domain, completed using reference TRBV11-2 and TRBJ1-2, is EAGVAQSPRYKIIEKRQSVAFWCNPISGHATLYWYQQILGQGPKLLIQFQNNGVVDDSQLPKDRFSAERLKGVDSTLKIQPAKLEDSAVYLCASSPGTAYGYTFGSGTRLTVV.

To note about this clone: The identical CDR3 is also encoded by other nucleotide sequences in the sample. The V and J genes are TRBV7-2 and TRBJ2-1; D is undetermined. V lost 4 bases to trimming and J lost 2 bases, with 9 bases between them. The CDR3 has 14 residues. Looked up from germline, CDR1 is SGHTA and CDR2 is FQGNSA. The CDR3, as DNA: TGTGCCAGCAGCTCCCTCGGAGCCTACAATGAGCAGTTCTTC. Protein: CASSSLGAYNEQFF. Full variable domain (rest looked up from reference TRBV7-2 and TRBJ2-1): GAGVSQSPSNKVTEKGKDVELRCDPISGHTALYWYRQSLGQGLEFLIYFQGNSAPDKSGLPSDRFSAERTGGSVSTLTIQRTQQEDSAVYLCASSSLGAYNEQFFGPGTRLTVL.

The genes are TRBV10-3 and TRBJ1-3; D is unclear. The CDR3 contains 18 residues. CDR1 is ENHRY and CDR2 is SYGVKD in the germline V gene. The ends were cut back, 3 bases at V and 3 bases at J, with 21 bases in the middle. CDR3 sequence reads: CAISEGSERPLVGNTIYF. The CDR3 DNA follows: TGTGCCATCAGTGAAGGGTCAGAGAGACCCCTCGTTGGAAACACCATATATTTT.

The chain couples TRBV28 to TRBJ2-1; D gene unclear. Per germline, CDR1 MDHEN and CDR2 SYDVKM. CDR3 length: 13 amino acids. Trimming left V 2 bases short and J 8 bases short, with 10 bases between. CDR3 amino acids: CASSLVRTYEQFF. DNA for the CDR3: TGTGCCAGCAGTTTAGTTAGGACCTATGAGCAGTTCTTC.